What follows describes a single T cell receptor beta chain. What it binds is not known. The source of the sample is a study of T cell responses to AZD1222 COVID-19 vaccine. Generated by immunoSEQ multiplex PCR, the TCRdb table keeps only in-frame clones and is missing some. The sample includes 130,000 or so clones, under 95% of them seen just once. Germline V lookup: CDR1 LNHDA, CDR2 SQIVND (reference sequence). The CDR3 length is 15 residues. Trimming at V came to 6 bases and at J to 0 bases, leaving 8 bases not matched to a gene. Regarding the study as a whole: The study found vaccine-associated CD4 TCRs spanning spike, dominant at 160-218 and 743-854. Among AZD1222 vaccinees, only 5 to 7 were seropositive at baseline. Donor demographics were predominantly white British with a female majority; clonal diversity may be underestimated.

The TCR originated in an adult who received the AZD1222 COVID-19 vaccine. This chain joins TRBV19 and TRBJ2-7; 7 positions agree with TRBD1. The input for sequencing was peripheral blood, taken 28 days after the second AZD1222 dose. The CDR3 sequence: CASSPGPGGSYEQYF. The CDR3 DNA reads TGTGCCAGTAGCCCAGGTCCAGGGGGCTCCTACGAGCAGTACTTC.